Listed below are T cell receptor beta chains from one sample, sequenced in a study of T cell responses to AZD1222 COVID-19 vaccine. Using immunoSEQ multiplex PCR, the repertoire was profiled, and TCRdb retains in-frame clones only, with some absent. This repertoire shows about 130,000 clones, around 90% found once; its top ten account for around 5%. Source: peripheral blood, taken 28 days after the second AZD1222 dose. Receptors were obtained from an adult who received the AZD1222 COVID-19 vaccine. CDR3s include the opening cysteine and the closing phenylalanine or tryptophan. A D gene is named only where the DNA matches it firmly. Some rows have no size entry. The others give once, few or many, or a class for an expanded clone.

>.|TRBV6-2/TRBV6-3|TRBD1|TRBJ1-2
TGTGCCAGCAGTTATACAGGGGCCAACTATGGCTACACCTTC
CASSYTGANYGYTF
>.|TRBV6-2/TRBV6-3|.|TRBJ1-4
TGTGCCAGCAGTCGTCGGGACCGTTCGGGTGAAAAACTGTTTTTT
CASSRRDRSGEKLFF
>.|TRBV11-2|TRBD1|TRBJ2-7
TGTGCCAGCAGCTTCCTACCCCAGGGGGCTAACGAGCAGTACTTC
CASSFLPQGANEQYF
>.|TRBV27|.|TRBJ1-4
TGTGCCAGCAGGCTACAGGGTTTAGGTGAAAAACTGTTTTTT
CASRLQGLGEKLFF
>.|TRBV2|TRBD1|TRBJ1-1
TGTGCCAGCAGTGAGGACAGGGGATACACTGAAGCTTTCTTT
CASSEDRGYTEAFF
>.|TRBV2|.|TRBJ1-1
TGTGCCAGCAGTCTGGAGAGTCTGGGAGGGAACACTGAAGCTTTCTTT
CASSLESLGGNTEAFF
>.|TRBV24-1|.|TRBJ2-3
TGTGCCACCAGCGACTACACAGATACGCAGTATTTT
CATSDYTDTQYF
>.|TRBV19|.|TRBJ1-1
TGTGCCAGTAGAGAAGGGCTCGACACTGAAGCTTTCTTT
CASREGLDTEAFF
>.|TRBV6-5|TRBD1|TRBJ1-2
TGTGCCAGCAGAGACAGGGGAGAAAGCTATGGCTACACCTTC
CASRDRGESYGYTF
>.|TRBV11-3|.|TRBJ1-1
TGTGCCAGCAGCTTCTCGGGGAGCATGAACACTGAAGCTTTCTTT
CASSFSGSMNTEAFF
>.|TRBV7-6|TRBD2|TRBJ2-2
TGTGCCAGCAGCCTACTAGCGGGATTAGCCGGGGAGCTGTTTTTT
CASSLLAGLAGELFF
>.|TRBV2|TRBD2|TRBJ2-5
TGTGCCAGCAGGGAGACTAGCGGTCCTCAAGAGACCCAGTACTTC
CASRETSGPQETQYF
>once|TRBV7-9|TRBD2|TRBJ2-1
TGTGCCAGCAGCCCACCGGGACTAGCGGAATACAATGAGCAGTTCTTC
CASSPPGLAEYNEQFF
>few|TRBV18|.|TRBJ2-5
TGTGCCAGCTCACGGTCAGAACAAGAGACCCAGTACTTC
CASSRSEQETQYF
>.|TRBV5-4|.|TRBJ1-1
TGTGCCAGCATCGGGGGAAACACTGAAGCTTTCTTT
CASIGGNTEAFF
>.|TRBV6-5|.|TRBJ1-3
TGTGCCAGCAGTTACACGACAGGTGGAAACACCATATATTTT
CASSYTTGGNTIYF
>.|TRBV5-4|.|TRBJ1-1
TGTGCCAGCAGCTTGGACAGTTTCACTGAAGCTTTCTTT
CASSLDSFTEAFF
>.|TRBV30|.|TRBJ1-3
TGTGCCTGGAGTGGAATTGGAAACACCATATATTTT
CAWSGIGNTIYF
>.|TRBV28|.|TRBJ2-4
TGTGCCAGCAGTTTTTTGGACGAGGGGTACATTCAGTACTTC
CASSFLDEGYIQYF
>.|TRBV6-5|.|TRBJ1-1
TGTGCCGCATCCCCGGGACGGGGAGGGACTGAAGCTTTCTTT
CAASPGRGGTEAFF
>.|TRBV3-1/TRBV3-2|.|TRBJ1-3
TGTGCCAGCAGCCAAGCAGGCTCTGGAAACACCATATATTTT
CASSQAGSGNTIYF
>.|TRBV6-5|.|TRBJ1-5
TGTGCCAGCAGACTGGACGGGTATAGCAATCAGCCCCAGCATTTT
CASRLDGYSNQPQHF
>.|TRBV11-1|TRBD1|TRBJ1-4
TGTGCCAGCAGCTCAAGGACAGGGGATGAAAAACTGTTTTTT
CASSSRTGDEKLFF
>.|TRBV14|TRBD2|TRBJ2-7
TGTGCCAGCAGCCAAGATCCAGCGGGACTTTTAAAAGGCCCCTACGAGCAGTACTTC
CASSQDPAGLLKGPYEQYF
>once|TRBV2|.|TRBJ1-2
TGTGCCAGCAGTAAGGACCTTGGAAGGGGAGGCTACACCTTC
CASSKDLGRGGYTF
>.|TRBV5-8|.|TRBJ2-2
TGTGCCAGCACCGACCGGTGGGGGGGACAAAACACCGGGGAGCTGTTTTTT
CASTDRWGGQNTGELFF
>.|TRBV6-5|.|TRBJ1-3
TGTGCCAGCAGTTACTGGAGGGCTTTAAATGGAAACACCATATATTTT
CASSYWRALNGNTIYF
>.|TRBV30|TRBD1|TRBJ1-5
TGTGCCTGGAGCGACATGGGGACAGGGGGAAATCAGCCCCAGCATTTT
CAWSDMGTGGNQPQHF
>.|TRBV24-1|TRBD1|TRBJ2-5
TGTGCCACCAGTGACCCGACAGGGGGCTTTATCGAGACCCAGTACTTC
CATSDPTGGFIETQYF
>.|TRBV6-5|.|TRBJ1-2
TGTGCCAGCAGCACCGACGGAGAGGGCTACACCTTC
CASSTDGEGYTF
>.|TRBV9|TRBD2|TRBJ2-7
TGTGCCAGCAGCGGAAAACTAGCGGGGGGGCCCTGGGAGCAGTACTTC
CASSGKLAGGPWEQYF
>once|TRBV11-3|TRBD2|TRBJ2-1
TGTGCCAGCAGCTTAGAACTAGCGGGGGGGCATGAGCAGTTCTTC
CASSLELAGGHEQFF
>.|TRBV4-1|TRBD1|TRBJ1-2
TGCGCCAGCAGCCGCTCGGGACAGCGAAACTATGGCTACACCTTC
CASSRSGQRNYGYTF
>.|TRBV9|.|TRBJ1-1
TGTGCCAGCAGCGTTGACACTTACACTGAAGCTTTCTTT
CASSVDTYTEAFF
>.|TRBV28|.|TRBJ2-7
TGTGCCAGCAGGGAACAGGGCTACGAGCAGTACTTC
CASREQGYEQYF
>.|TRBV7-2|TRBD1|TRBJ2-5
TGTGCCAGCAGCTACCAGGGGGAGGAGACCCAGTACTTC
CASSYQGEETQYF
>.|TRBV7-9|TRBD2|TRBJ2-1
TGTGCCAGCAGCCCCAGGGCTAGCGGGCCTCAGAGCTCCTACAATGAGCAGTTCTTC
CASSPRASGPQSSYNEQFF
>.|TRBV6-2/TRBV6-3|TRBD1|TRBJ1-5
TGTGCCAGCAGTTACGGGATCGACAGGGTAAATCAGCCCCAGCATTTT
CASSYGIDRVNQPQHF
>.|TRBV18|.|TRBJ1-1
TGTGCCAGCTCACCACGTGCAGGGATGAACACTGAAGCTTTCTTT
CASSPRAGMNTEAFF
>.|TRBV28|.|TRBJ1-2
TGTGCCAGCAGTCTCGACGGACACCGTGGCTACACCTTC
CASSLDGHRGYTF